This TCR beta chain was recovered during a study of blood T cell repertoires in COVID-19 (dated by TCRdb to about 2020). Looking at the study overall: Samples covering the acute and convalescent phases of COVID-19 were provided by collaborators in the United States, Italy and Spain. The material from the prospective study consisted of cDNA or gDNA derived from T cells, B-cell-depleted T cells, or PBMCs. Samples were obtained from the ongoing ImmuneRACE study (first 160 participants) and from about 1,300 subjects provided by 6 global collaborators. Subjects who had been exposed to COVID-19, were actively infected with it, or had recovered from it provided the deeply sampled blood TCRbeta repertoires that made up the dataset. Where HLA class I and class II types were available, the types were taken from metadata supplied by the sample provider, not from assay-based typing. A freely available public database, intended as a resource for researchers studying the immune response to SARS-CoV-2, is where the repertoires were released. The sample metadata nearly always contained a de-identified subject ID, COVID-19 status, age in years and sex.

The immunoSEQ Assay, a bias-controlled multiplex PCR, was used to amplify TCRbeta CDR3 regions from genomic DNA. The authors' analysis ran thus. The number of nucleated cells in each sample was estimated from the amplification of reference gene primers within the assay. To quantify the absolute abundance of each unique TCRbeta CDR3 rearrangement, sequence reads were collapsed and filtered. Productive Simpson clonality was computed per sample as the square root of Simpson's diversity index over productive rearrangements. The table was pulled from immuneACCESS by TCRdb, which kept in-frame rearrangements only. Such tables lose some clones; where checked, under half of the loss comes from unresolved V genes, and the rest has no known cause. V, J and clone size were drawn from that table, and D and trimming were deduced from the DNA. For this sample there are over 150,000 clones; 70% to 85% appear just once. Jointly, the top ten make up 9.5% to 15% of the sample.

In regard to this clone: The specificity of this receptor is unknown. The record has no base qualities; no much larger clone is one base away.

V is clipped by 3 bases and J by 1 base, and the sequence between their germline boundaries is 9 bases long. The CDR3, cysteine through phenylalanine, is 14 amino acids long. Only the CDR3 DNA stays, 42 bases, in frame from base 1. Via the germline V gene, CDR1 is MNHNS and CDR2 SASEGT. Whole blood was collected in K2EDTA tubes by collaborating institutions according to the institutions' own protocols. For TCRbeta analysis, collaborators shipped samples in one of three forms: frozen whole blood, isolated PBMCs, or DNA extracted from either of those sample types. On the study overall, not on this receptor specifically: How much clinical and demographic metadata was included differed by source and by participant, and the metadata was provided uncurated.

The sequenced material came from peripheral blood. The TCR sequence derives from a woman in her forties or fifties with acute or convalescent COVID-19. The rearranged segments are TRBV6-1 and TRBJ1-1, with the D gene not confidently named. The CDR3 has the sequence CASSEILRNTEAFF. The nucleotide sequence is TGTGCCAGCAGTGAGATCTTGAGGAACACTGAAGCTTTCTTT.